This TCR beta chain was profiled in a study of shared clonotypes between healthy human individuals. About the study: Each donor's CD8 memory used one plate, CD8 naive two, each CD4 subset three. Study outcomes and limitations: An anticipated effect of sequencing depth on clonotype sharing among donors was recognized.

A note on this clone: The antigen remains undetermined.

CDR1 and CDR2 from the germline V gene are SGHRS and YFSETQ. The CDR3 runs to 14 residues. Trimming removed 2 bases at V and 3 bases at J, with 12 bases between. This table comes from immunoSEQ multiplex PCR, and its TCRdb copy is limited to in-frame clones, with some not included. Among 2 million to 2.5 million clones, 93% were seen once, and the ten largest hold around 0.4%. This sequence was found in a man aged 18 to 30 in good health. Some clones in this sample may be carry-over from other donors' samples. The chain carries TRBV5-1 and TRBJ2-7; D is ambiguous. The sample taken for sequencing was naive CD4+ T cells from PBMCs. Subset of the sample: CD45RA+ positively selected. The CDR3: CASSFSQRDYEQYF. The CDR3, as DNA: TGCGCCAGCAGCTTCTCACAGCGAGACTACGAGCAGTACTTC.